This is a list of T cell receptor beta chains from one sample in a study of T cell responses to AZD1222 COVID-19 vaccine. TCRdb's copy holds only in-frame clones and misses some; the assay was immunoSEQ multiplex PCR. The sample shows fewer than 95,000 clones, around 91% of them seen only once. Here the sequenced sample was peripheral blood, taken on day 0 of AZD1222 vaccination. The receptors come from an adult in good health. CDR3s include the opening cysteine and the closing phenylalanine or tryptophan. The order of the fields is V gene, J gene, D gene, clone size, CDR3 DNA, CDR3 protein. D genes are given only for firm matches. Part of the rows lack a size; the others show once, few, many or a class for expanded clones.

v_call: TRBV5-1
j_call: TRBJ2-2
d_call: TRBD2
clone_size: NA
cdr3_nt: TGCGCCAGCAGCACAGGACTAGCGGGACCCGGGGAGCTGTTTTTT
cdr3_aa: CASSTGLAGPGELFF

v_call: TRBV19
j_call: TRBJ2-1
d_call: NA
clone_size: NA
cdr3_nt: TGTGCCAGTACGCCCGCCAGAGAGGTGAATGAGCAGTTCTTC
cdr3_aa: CASTPAREVNEQFF

v_call: TRBV6-1
j_call: TRBJ1-2
d_call: NA
clone_size: NA
cdr3_nt: TGTGCCAGCAGTGACAAAGGGACCTATGGCTACACCTTC
cdr3_aa: CASSDKGTYGYTF

v_call: TRBV12-3/TRBV12-4
j_call: TRBJ2-7
d_call: TRBD1
clone_size: NA
cdr3_nt: TGTGCCAGCAGACAACAGGGGAATCACGAGCAGTACTTC
cdr3_aa: CASRQQGNHEQYF

v_call: TRBV30
j_call: TRBJ2-7
d_call: NA
clone_size: NA
cdr3_nt: TGTGCCTGGAGCGCCACTAGATTCGAGCAGTACTTC
cdr3_aa: CAWSATRFEQYF

v_call: TRBV2
j_call: TRBJ1-6
d_call: NA
clone_size: NA
cdr3_nt: TGTGCCAGCAGGGACGACAGAGGATCACCCCTCCACTTT
cdr3_aa: CASRDDRGSPLHF

v_call: TRBV5-1
j_call: TRBJ1-2
d_call: NA
clone_size: NA
cdr3_nt: TGCGCCAGCAGCTATAGTACAGACGCTAACTATGGCTACACCTTC
cdr3_aa: CASSYSTDANYGYTF

v_call: TRBV24-1
j_call: TRBJ1-1
d_call: NA
clone_size: NA
cdr3_nt: TGTGCCACCAGTCCTAGGGGGGGTAGGACTGAAGCTTTCTTT
cdr3_aa: CATSPRGGRTEAFF

v_call: TRBV6-5
j_call: TRBJ1-6
d_call: TRBD1
clone_size: few
cdr3_nt: TGTGCCAGCAGCAGGGGGGGTTCACCCCTCCACTTT
cdr3_aa: CASSRGGSPLHF

v_call: TRBV7-9
j_call: TRBJ1-1
d_call: NA
clone_size: NA
cdr3_nt: TGTGCCAGCAGCCCCCGCCCGACGGGGAACACTGAAGCTTTCTTT
cdr3_aa: CASSPRPTGNTEAFF

v_call: TRBV5-1
j_call: TRBJ2-3
d_call: NA
clone_size: NA
cdr3_nt: TGCGCCAGCAGCCGCCCGGCAGCGGCTAGCACAGATACGCAGTATTTT
cdr3_aa: CASSRPAAASTDTQYF

v_call: TRBV13
j_call: TRBJ1-1
d_call: TRBD1
clone_size: NA
cdr3_nt: TGTGCCAGCAGCCCAGAGGACAGGAGGAACACTGAAGCTTTCTTT
cdr3_aa: CASSPEDRRNTEAFF

v_call: TRBV12-1
j_call: TRBJ1-5
d_call: NA
clone_size: NA
cdr3_nt: TGTGCCAGCAGCCCCGGGACAGGGGGCACCGGTAGCAATCAGCCCCAGCATTTT
cdr3_aa: CASSPGTGGTGSNQPQHF

v_call: TRBV29-1
j_call: TRBJ2-3
d_call: NA
clone_size: NA
cdr3_nt: TGCAGCGTGTCTGGGCGGCAGATTCATGGAGATACGCAGTATTTT
cdr3_aa: CSVSGRQIHGDTQYF

v_call: TRBV19
j_call: TRBJ2-1
d_call: NA
clone_size: NA
cdr3_nt: TGTGCCAGTAGTATACAGTTAGTCGCCTACTACAATGAGCAGTTCTTC
cdr3_aa: CASSIQLVAYYNEQFF

v_call: TRBV7-8
j_call: TRBJ1-5
d_call: TRBD1
clone_size: NA
cdr3_nt: TGTGCCAGCAGCGCGGGACAGCAGCCCCAGCATTTT
cdr3_aa: CASSAGQQPQHF

v_call: TRBV10-2
j_call: TRBJ1-6
d_call: NA
clone_size: few
cdr3_nt: TGCGCCAGCAGTCTGGGCGATTCACCCCTCCACTTT
cdr3_aa: CASSLGDSPLHF

v_call: TRBV19
j_call: TRBJ2-7
d_call: TRBD1
clone_size: NA
cdr3_nt: TGTGCCAGTAGTATTCGACAGGGCGTCACCTACGAGCAGTACTTC
cdr3_aa: CASSIRQGVTYEQYF

v_call: TRBV29-1
j_call: TRBJ2-7
d_call: TRBD1
clone_size: NA
cdr3_nt: TGCAGCGTTGGGGGACAGGGGGCTCAGTACTTC
cdr3_aa: CSVGGQGAQYF

v_call: TRBV6-2/TRBV6-3
j_call: TRBJ2-3
d_call: TRBD2
clone_size: NA
cdr3_nt: TGTGCCAGCAGTTACGGGGGGGTTGGCACAGATACGCAGTATTTT
cdr3_aa: CASSYGGVGTDTQYF

v_call: TRBV5-5
j_call: TRBJ2-5
d_call: NA
clone_size: NA
cdr3_nt: TGTGCCAGCAGCTTGGAGGAGACCCAGTACTTC
cdr3_aa: CASSLEETQYF

v_call: TRBV5-6
j_call: TRBJ2-7
d_call: NA
clone_size: NA
cdr3_nt: TGTGCCAGCAGCTTTGGGGCCGGGAGCGAGCAGTACTTC
cdr3_aa: CASSFGAGSEQYF

v_call: TRBV4-1
j_call: TRBJ2-5
d_call: TRBD2
clone_size: NA
cdr3_nt: TGCGCCAGCAGCCAATCTGGACTAGCGGCACAAGAGACCCAGTACTTC
cdr3_aa: CASSQSGLAAQETQYF

v_call: TRBV4-1
j_call: TRBJ1-1
d_call: NA
clone_size: once
cdr3_nt: TGCGCCAGCAGCCACCAGCAGGGGATAGGAGCTTTCTTT
cdr3_aa: CASSHQQGIGAFF

v_call: TRBV5-6
j_call: TRBJ2-5
d_call: NA
clone_size: NA
cdr3_nt: TGTGCCAGCAGCTTGGTACAGCCCTCCCAAGAGACCCAGTACTTC
cdr3_aa: CASSLVQPSQETQYF

v_call: TRBV6-2/TRBV6-3
j_call: TRBJ2-7
d_call: NA
clone_size: NA
cdr3_nt: TGTGCCAGCAGTAAGCCCCCCTCTACGGACGAGCAGTACTTC
cdr3_aa: CASSKPPSTDEQYF

v_call: TRBV28
j_call: TRBJ2-5
d_call: NA
clone_size: once
cdr3_nt: TGTGCCAGCAGTTTATCCCGGGGATCGGGGACCCAGTACTTC
cdr3_aa: CASSLSRGSGTQYF

v_call: TRBV27
j_call: TRBJ2-7
d_call: NA
clone_size: NA
cdr3_nt: TGTGCCAGCAGCTCCGGACGCCTAGGGAAGGGGCACGAGCAGTACTTC
cdr3_aa: CASSSGRLGKGHEQYF

v_call: TRBV7-2
j_call: TRBJ1-5
d_call: NA
clone_size: NA
cdr3_nt: TGTGCCAGCAGCTTAGTTCGTTACAATCAGCCCCAGCATTTT
cdr3_aa: CASSLVRYNQPQHF

v_call: TRBV28
j_call: TRBJ2-3
d_call: NA
clone_size: NA
cdr3_nt: TGTGCCAGCAGTTCCCCCCTGGGGGTTGAGGATACGCAGTATTTT
cdr3_aa: CASSSPLGVEDTQYF

v_call: TRBV7-9
j_call: TRBJ2-7
d_call: TRBD1
clone_size: NA
cdr3_nt: TGTGCCAGCAGCCCCAACAGGGGCGAGCAGTACTTC
cdr3_aa: CASSPNRGEQYF

v_call: TRBV3-1/TRBV3-2
j_call: TRBJ2-7
d_call: TRBD2
clone_size: few
cdr3_nt: TGTGCCAGCAGGCGGACTAGCGGAGCCTACGAGCAGTACTTC
cdr3_aa: CASRRTSGAYEQYF

v_call: TRBV6-5
j_call: TRBJ1-2
d_call: NA
clone_size: NA
cdr3_nt: TGTGCCAGCGCGCAGGGGCCGGGGAGCTACACCTTC
cdr3_aa: CASAQGPGSYTF

v_call: TRBV6-5
j_call: TRBJ2-1
d_call: NA
clone_size: NA
cdr3_nt: TGTGCCTCTATAGCGGCTAGGAGCTCCTACAATGAGCAGTTCTTC
cdr3_aa: CASIAARSSYNEQFF

v_call: TRBV19
j_call: TRBJ1-5
d_call: TRBD1
clone_size: NA
cdr3_nt: TGTGCCAGTACCCCGCCCCCCGTACAGGGGATGAATCAGCCCCAGCATTTT
cdr3_aa: CASTPPPVQGMNQPQHF

v_call: TRBV28
j_call: TRBJ2-5
d_call: NA
clone_size: once
cdr3_nt: TGTGCCAGCAGCTACCAAAACCAAGAGACCCAGTACTTC
cdr3_aa: CASSYQNQETQYF

v_call: TRBV19
j_call: TRBJ2-3
d_call: NA
clone_size: NA
cdr3_nt: TGTGCGTCCCGTGGGAACGGCGGCACAGATACGCAGTATTTT
cdr3_aa: CASRGNGGTDTQYF

v_call: TRBV2
j_call: TRBJ1-1
d_call: NA
clone_size: NA
cdr3_nt: TGTGCCAGCAGTGCAGGTGGGGACACTGAAGCTTTCTTT
cdr3_aa: CASSAGGDTEAFF

v_call: TRBV4-3
j_call: TRBJ2-1
d_call: NA
clone_size: NA
cdr3_nt: TGCGCCAGCAGCCAAGAAGTAGGGGGAAGGTGGGAGCAGTTCTTC
cdr3_aa: CASSQEVGGRWEQFF

v_call: TRBV5-1
j_call: TRBJ2-5
d_call: TRBD2
clone_size: NA
cdr3_nt: TGCGCCAGCAGCTTGGGGGGGACTATCCAAGAGACCCAGTACTTC
cdr3_aa: CASSLGGTIQETQYF

v_call: TRBV2
j_call: TRBJ2-5
d_call: TRBD1
clone_size: NA
cdr3_nt: TGTGCCAGCAGTTTTGGACAGGGGGCCCAAGAGACCCAGTACTTC
cdr3_aa: CASSFGQGAQETQYF

v_call: TRBV29-1
j_call: TRBJ1-2
d_call: NA
clone_size: NA
cdr3_nt: TGCAGCGTTCCCGGGAGGTATGGCTACACCTTC
cdr3_aa: CSVPGRYGYTF

v_call: TRBV28
j_call: TRBJ1-1
d_call: NA
clone_size: NA
cdr3_nt: TGTGCCAGCAGTACAACACAGGGTCGGAACACTGAAGCTTTCTTT
cdr3_aa: CASSTTQGRNTEAFF

v_call: TRBV9
j_call: TRBJ1-2
d_call: NA
clone_size: NA
cdr3_nt: TGTGCCAGCAGCGTAGAAATGGCCGGCGGATATGGCTACACCTTC
cdr3_aa: CASSVEMAGGYGYTF

v_call: TRBV28
j_call: TRBJ2-3
d_call: NA
clone_size: NA
cdr3_nt: TGTGCCAGCACCGAAAGCGGAGGGGGCACAGATACGCAGTATTTT
cdr3_aa: CASTESGGGTDTQYF